The clone carrying this TCR beta chain occurred once. This entry belongs to a study of naive and memory T cell subsets. Germline lookup yields CDR1 MNHNY and CDR2 SVGAGI (reference sequence). J was trimmed by 3 bases and V by 5 bases; bases with no gene match: 13. The CDR3 runs to 17 residues. Both TRBC1 and TRBC2 were covered by a beta constant-region primer of two equimolar oligonucleotides. A 12-nucleotide UMI and the SP2 primer were added to the cDNA 3' end by oligonucleotide ligation. TCRdb passed the UMI-ligation and nested PCR reads through MiXCR, listing each CDR3 protein once. The data show 130,000 to 150,000 distinct CDR3 sequences, over 15% seen once.

Sequenced sample: naive CD4+ T cells from blood. The clonotype originates from a human donor in good health. This chain connects TRBV6-6 to TRBJ2-4, with 7 bases aligning to TRBD1. CDR3 sequence (DNA): TGTGCCAGCAGTGGAATAACGACAGGGTATGACAAAAACATTCAGTACTTC. Its translation is CASSGITTGYDKNIQYF.